A single sample is the source of the 16 T cell receptor beta chains below, sequenced in a study of early T cells in non-severe SARS-CoV-2 infection. TCRdb processed the 5' RACE reads anew with MiXCR; each CDR3 protein has one entry. Here the sample spans 25,000 to 35,000 distinct CDR3 sequences, approximately 6% being singletons. Sequenced material: whole blood. These receptors were taken from an adult who was a healthcare worker with PCR-confirmed SARS-CoV-2 infection or an uninfected control (not recorded which).

This clonotype was counted at least ten times. The gene calls are TRBV25-1 and TRBJ1-1, with a tentative D call TRBD1 (6 bases). Trimming removed 5 bases from V and 1 base from J, with 14 bases in between. The CDR3 has 15 residues. Germline V gives CDR1 MGHDK, CDR2 SYGVNS. CDR3 loop: CASSPPWGANTEAFF. In nucleotides, the CDR3 is TGTGCCAGCAGTCCACCGTGGGGGGCGAACACTGAAGCTTTCTTT.

This clonotype was recorded many times. The DNA for the CDR3 is TGTGCCAGCAGTGACGGGGGAGGGACATACACAGATACGCAGTATTTT. It codes for CASSDGGGTYTDTQYF. This sequence joins TRBV2 and TRBJ2-3; D possibly corresponds to TRBD2 (7 bases). Trimming removed 3 bases from V and 2 bases from J, with 15 bases in between. Germline loops: CDR1 SNHLY, CDR2 FYNNEI. CDR3 size: 16 residues. Supplemented by reference TRBV2 and TRBJ2-3, the full variable domain reads EPEVTQTPSHQVTQMGQEVILRCVPISNHLYFYWYRQILGQKVEFLVSFYNNEISEKSEIFDDQFSVERPDGSNFTLKIRSTKLEDSAMYFCASSDGGGTYTDTQYFGPGTRLTVL.

This clonotype was recorded at least ten times. The genes are TRBV12-3 or TRBV12-4 and TRBJ2-1; D perhaps matches TRBD1 (6 bases). The CDR3 spans 15 residues. Trimming removed 6 bases at V and 2 bases at J, with 14 bases between. As DNA, the CDR3 is TGTGCCAGCAGCCCCAACGACAGGCCCTACAATGAGCAGTTCTTC. It is translated as CASSPNDRPYNEQFF.

At least ten counts were recorded for this clonotype. The gene calls are TRBV6-5 and TRBJ1-5; 10 positions match TRBD1. CDR1 is MNHEY and CDR2 is SVGAGI in the germline V gene. Germline trimming cut 6 bases from V and 4 bases from J; bases unmatched to any gene: 9. This CDR3 contains 16 residues. This chain's CDR3 is CASSGTGTGENQPQHF. For the CDR3, the DNA is TGTGCCAGCAGCGGGACGGGGACAGGGGAAAATCAGCCCCAGCATTTT.

This clonotype was seen ten or more times. The rearrangement links TRBV7-8 to TRBJ2-1; D might be TRBD1 or TRBD2, each matching 5 bases. The ends were cut back, 1 base at V and 0 bases at J, with 22 bases in the middle. Germline V gene data show CDR1 as SGHVS and CDR2 as FQNEAQ. There are 20 residues in the CDR3. The CDR3 DNA follows: TGTGCCAGCAGCTTAGACATGCGCTTTCGGGGCGCAAGCTCCTACAATGAGCAGTTCTTC. Protein sequence: CASSLDMRFRGASSYNEQFF.

This clonotype was seen repeatedly, ten times or more. The V and J genes are TRBV7-9 and TRBJ1-2; TRBD1 agrees at 8 bases. The CDR3 spans 13 residues. V shed 1 base, J shed 14 bases, and the junction held 9 bases outside the gene matches. Germline CDR1 is SEHNR and CDR2 is FQNEAQ (reference sequence). As DNA, the CDR3 is TGTGCCAGCAGCTTAGTCGACAGGGGACCAGATACCTTC. This codes for CASSLVDRGPDTF.

This clonotype was counted many times. This sequence joins TRBV6-5 and TRBJ1-2; D might be TRBD1 (6 bases). The ends were cut back, 4 bases at V and 1 base at J, with 10 bases in the middle. The CDR3 covers 14 residues. Germline CDR1 is MNHEY and CDR2 is SVGAGI. CDR3 in amino acids: CASSLDSLNYGYTF. DNA of the CDR3: TGTGCCAGCAGTTTGGACAGCCTTAACTATGGCTACACCTTC.

The rearrangement links TRBV20-1 to TRBJ2-1; 7 positions match TRBD2. Trimming at V came to 5 bases and at J to 5 bases, leaving 9 bases not matched to a gene. The germline gives CDR1 DFQATT, CDR2 SNEGSKA (reference sequence). There are 14 residues in the CDR3. For the CDR3, the DNA is TGCAGTGCTCGCACGCGGGAGACTCACAATGAGCAGTTCTTC. Translating gives CSARTRETHNEQFF.

This clonotype was seen many times. The rearrangement links TRBV6-1 to TRBJ2-7; 9 bases line up with TRBD2. V lost 1 base to trimming and J lost 6 bases; unmatched junction nucleotides: 10. The CDR3 consists of 16 residues. Germline loops: CDR1 MNHNS, CDR2 SASEGT. In DNA, the CDR3 is TGTGCCAGCAGTGAAGACCAAGGGTTAGCGGGAGCCGAGCAGTACTTC. This codes for CASSEDQGLAGAEQYF.

This clonotype was counted many times. The CDR3 spells CASSNPSGAWEKLFF. Here the CDR3 DNA reads TGTGCCAGCAGCAACCCCTCAGGGGCGTGGGAAAAACTGTTTTTT. V gene TRBV21-1 combines with J gene TRBJ1-4; TRBD1, the D gene given by the table, was not confirmed from the DNA. TRBV21-1 is an annotated pseudogene. The CDR3 totals 15 residues.

This clonotype has a count of ten or more. The V call is TRBV27, the J call TRBJ1-2; the D gene is possibly TRBD1 (5 bases). Trimming cost V 3 bases and J 3 bases, with 8 bases left between them. Germline V gene sequence: CDR1 MNHEY, CDR2 SMNVEV (reference sequence). This CDR3 region has 13 residues. The CDR3 bases are TGTGCCAGCAGTTTTGACAGCGACTATGGCTACACCTTC. Protein: CASSFDSDYGYTF.

The V gene is TRBV5-6, the J gene TRBJ1-1; D unclear. The V gene's germline CDR1 is SGHDT and CDR2 YYEEEE. The length of the CDR3 is 12 residues. The V and J ends lost 0 bases and 3 bases respectively, with 3 bases between them. The CDR3 nucleotides are TGTGCCAGCAGCTTGGTTTACACTGAAGCTTTCTTT. Its protein is CASSLVYTEAFF.

This clonotype was detected ten times or more. J is TRBJ2-1 and V is TRBV6-5; maybe TRBD1 (6 bases). V lost 6 bases to trimming and J lost 0 bases, with 12 bases between them. Per the germline V gene, CDR1 is MNHEY and CDR2 is SVGAGI. The CDR3 has 15 amino acids. CDR3 coding DNA: TGTGCCAGCAGGTTGGACAGAAGCTCCTACAATGAGCAGTTCTTC. Protein sequence: CASRLDRSSYNEQFF.

This clonotype rates as medium-sized (0.01 to 0.1%). The rearrangement joins TRBV30 to TRBJ1-1; possible D gene TRBD1, 5 bases. Looked up from germline, CDR1 is GTSNPN and CDR2 is SVGIG (reference sequence). The CDR3 is 14 residues long. V was clipped by 3 bases and J by 0 bases, with 11 bases between them. The CDR3 region is CAWSPGRMNTEAFF. CDR3 nucleotide sequence: TGTGCCTGGAGCCCGGGACGGATGAACACTGAAGCTTTCTTT.

This clonotype has at least ten counts. J is TRBJ2-3 and V is TRBV7-6; the D is unclear. Germline-derived CDR1 and CDR2 are SGHVS and FNYEAQ. There are 14 residues in the CDR3. The germline V and J ends were trimmed by 1 base and 2 bases, with 7 bases remaining between them. This CDR3 reads CASSLDPSTDTQYF. The DNA of the CDR3 is TGTGCCAGCAGCTTAGATCCGTCCACAGATACGCAGTATTTT.

This clonotype appeared many times. The chain uses TRBV28 and TRBJ2-7; D is undetermined. V gave up 6 bases and J gave up 5 bases, with 8 bases separating them. Germline loops: CDR1 MDHEN, CDR2 SYDVKM. The CDR3 has 11 residues. As DNA, the CDR3 is TGTGCCAGCAGCCAGCCTGACGAGCAGTACTTC. Its translation is CASSQPDEQYF.